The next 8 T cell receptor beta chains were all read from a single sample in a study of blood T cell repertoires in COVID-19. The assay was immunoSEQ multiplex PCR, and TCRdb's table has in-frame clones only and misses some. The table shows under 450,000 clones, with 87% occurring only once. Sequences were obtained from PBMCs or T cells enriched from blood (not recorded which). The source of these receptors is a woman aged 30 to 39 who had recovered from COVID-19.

The CDR3 DNA reads TGTGCCAGCAGCCTCGACACTAGCTCCTACAATGAGCAGTTCTTC. This encodes CASSLDTSSYNEQFF. This sequence joins TRBV3-1 (or the pseudogene TRBV3-2) and TRBJ2-1; a weak D match, TRBD2 (5 bases). The V end was cut by 4 bases, the J end by 0 bases, with 10 bases between. CDR1 and CDR2 (germline): LGHDT, YNNKEL (reference sequence). This CDR3 has 15 amino acids.

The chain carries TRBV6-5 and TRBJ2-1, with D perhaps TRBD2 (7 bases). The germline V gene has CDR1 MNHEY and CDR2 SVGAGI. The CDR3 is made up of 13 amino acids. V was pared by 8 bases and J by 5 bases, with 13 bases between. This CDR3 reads CASGAGANNEQFF. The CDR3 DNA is TGTGCCAGCGGCGCGGGGGCCAACAATGAGCAGTTCTTC.

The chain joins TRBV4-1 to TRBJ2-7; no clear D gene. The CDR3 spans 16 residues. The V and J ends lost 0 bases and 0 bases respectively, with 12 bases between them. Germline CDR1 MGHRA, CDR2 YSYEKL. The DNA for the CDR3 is TGCGCCAGCAGCCAAGAAGGCAGCGCAAGCTCCTACGAGCAGTACTTC. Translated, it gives CASSQEGSASSYEQYF.

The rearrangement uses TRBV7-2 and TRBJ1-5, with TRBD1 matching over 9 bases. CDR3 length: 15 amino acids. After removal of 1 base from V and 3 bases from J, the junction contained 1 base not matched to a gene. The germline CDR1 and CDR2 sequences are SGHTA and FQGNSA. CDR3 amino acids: CASSLGTGDNQPQHF. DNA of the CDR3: TGTGCCAGCAGCTTAGGGACAGGGGACAATCAGCCCCAGCATTTT.

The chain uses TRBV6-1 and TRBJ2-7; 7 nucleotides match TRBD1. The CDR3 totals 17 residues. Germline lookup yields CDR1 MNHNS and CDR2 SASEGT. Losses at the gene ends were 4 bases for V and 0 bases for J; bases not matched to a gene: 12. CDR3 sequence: CASSADMRQGHSYEQYF. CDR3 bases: TGTGCCAGCAGTGCAGACATGCGACAGGGCCACTCCTACGAGCAGTACTTC.

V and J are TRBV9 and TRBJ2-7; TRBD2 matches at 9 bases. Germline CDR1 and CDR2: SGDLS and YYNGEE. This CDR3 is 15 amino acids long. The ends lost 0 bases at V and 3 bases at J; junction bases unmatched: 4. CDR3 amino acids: CASSVGSGGGYEQYF. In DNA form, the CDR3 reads TGTGCCAGCAGCGTAGGTAGCGGGGGAGGCTACGAGCAGTACTTC.

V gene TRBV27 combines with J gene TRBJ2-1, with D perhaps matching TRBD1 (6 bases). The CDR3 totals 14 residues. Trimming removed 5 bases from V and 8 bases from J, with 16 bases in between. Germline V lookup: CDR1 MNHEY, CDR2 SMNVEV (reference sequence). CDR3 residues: CASSPAWGRYEQFF. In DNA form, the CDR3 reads TGTGCCAGCAGTCCCGCCTGGGGGCGGTATGAGCAGTTCTTC.

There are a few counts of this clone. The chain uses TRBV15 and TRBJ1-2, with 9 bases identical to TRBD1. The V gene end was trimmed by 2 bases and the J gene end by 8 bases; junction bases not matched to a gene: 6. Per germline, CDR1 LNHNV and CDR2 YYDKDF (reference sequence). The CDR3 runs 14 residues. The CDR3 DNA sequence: TGTGCCACCAGCAGACCGGGACAGGGTGCAGGCTACACCTTC. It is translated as CATSRPGQGAGYTF.